Following are 6 T cell receptor beta chains from one sample sequenced in a study of blood T cell repertoires in COVID-19. Data came from immunoSEQ multiplex PCR; TCRdb stores just in-frame clones and leaves some out. The sample gives 100,000 to 150,000 clones, about 79% of which show up once; roughly 2.1% is in the top ten. Sequenced: peripheral blood. The receptors were gathered from a man between 65 and 85 years old with acute or convalescent COVID-19.

The V call is TRBV5-4, the J call TRBJ2-3; TRBD2 agrees at 13 bases. CDR3 length: 17 amino acids. Per the germline V gene, CDR1 is SGHNT and CDR2 is YYREEE (reference sequence). J was trimmed by 1 base and V by 0 bases; bases with no gene match: 2. CDR3 residues: CASSLGLAGGGTDTQYF. In DNA, the CDR3 is TGTGCCAGCAGCTTGGGACTAGCGGGGGGAGGCACAGATACGCAGTATTTT.

This rearrangement joins TRBV30 to TRBJ1-1, with D possibly TRBD1 on 6 matching bases. The CDR3 sequence is 12 residues long. Germline-derived CDR1 and CDR2 are GTSNPN and SVGIG (reference sequence). V lost 0 bases and J 10 bases, leaving 12 bases between the germline ends. The CDR3 sequence is CAWSVHTGTAFF. The CDR3 coding sequence is TGTGCCTGGAGTGTACATACAGGGACAGCTTTCTTT.

The rearrangement links TRBV10-3 to TRBJ2-7, with D possibly matching TRBD2 (5 bases). Between the trimmed V and J ends, which lost 2 bases and 3 bases, there was a span of 11 bases. Germline V gene sequence: CDR1 ENHRY, CDR2 SYGVKD. The CDR3 contains 14 residues. CDR3 nucleotides: TGTGCCATCAGTGAGAGCGGCAGTGTCTACGAGCAGTACTTC. As protein: CAISESGSVYEQYF.

V is TRBV5-4 and J is TRBJ1-4, with 10 bases fitting TRBD1. Germline-derived CDR1 and CDR2 are SGHNT and YYREEE (reference sequence). The junction had 6 bases not matched to a gene; V was cut back by 4 bases and J by 6 bases. The CDR3 has 15 amino acids. The CDR3 spells CASSLGQGFDEKLFF. CDR3 bases: TGTGCCAGCAGCCTGGGACAGGGGTTTGATGAAAAACTGTTTTTT. The variable domain in full, with the rest retrieved from reference TRBV5-4 and TRBJ1-4, is ETGVTQSPTHLIKTRGQQVTLRCSSQSGHNTVSWYQQALGQGPQFIFQYYREEENGRGNFPPRFSGLQFPNYSSELNVNALELDDSALYLCASSLGQGFDEKLFFGSGTQLSVL.

This chain uses TRBV6-4 with TRBJ1-1, with TRBD1 identical over 10 bases. Germline values: CDR1 MRHNA, CDR2 SNTAGT. The CDR3 covers 14 residues. Trimming took 5 bases from V and 4 from J; bases not matched to a gene: 4. CDR3 loop: CASSRDRGSTEAFF. The CDR3 coding sequence is TGTGCCAGCAGTCGGGACAGGGGATCCACTGAAGCTTTCTTT.

The chain links TRBV28 to TRBJ1-4; D perhaps matches TRBD1 (5 bases). Trimming removed 6 bases at V and 2 bases at J, with 16 bases between. From germline, CDR1 is MDHEN and CDR2 SYDVKM. This CDR3 has 16 amino acids. CDR3 loop: CASSHTRRGTNEKLFF. DNA for the CDR3: TGTGCCAGCAGCCATACCCGCCGGGGGACTAATGAAAAACTGTTTTTT.